This paragraph covers one TCR beta chain sequence. Deletions cut 3 bases from V and 13 bases from J, with 16 bases between. The CDR3 covers 13 residues. The sample comes from a study of control samples from healthy donors and cancer patients. Only in-frame clones appear in the TCRdb table, and some are missing; sequencing was by immunoSEQ multiplex PCR. The table includes about 92,000 clones, almost 85% detected once. What was sequenced was blood. This receptor was identified in a woman aged 60 to 75 in good health. The chain joins TRBV12-3 or TRBV12-4 to TRBJ2-1, with TRBD2 as a possible D gene (6 bases). The CDR3 region has the DNA TGTGCCAGCAGTTTTTACCCAGGCGGGGTACAGTTCTTC. Translation gives CASSFYPGGVQFF.